Presented here are 4 T cell receptor beta chains from one specimen sequenced in a study of blood T cell repertoires in COVID-19. Profiled with immunoSEQ multiplex PCR; TCRdb holds only in-frame clones, not every one. The data contain 200,000 to 250,000 clones, 83% of them seen just once; the ten biggest clones take up around 1.3%. Sequenced: peripheral blood. The origin of the receptors is a woman aged 30 to 39 with COVID-19, enrolled during active disease.

This clone was counted a single time. The V gene is TRBV2, the J gene TRBJ2-3; 8 bases are a match to TRBD2. CDR1 and CDR2 (germline): SNHLY, FYNNEI. The V segment lost 11 bases and the J segment 2 bases; nucleotides outside the gene matches: 21. The CDR3 is made up of 18 amino acids. The CDR3 bases are TGTGCCCGCTGGGGGGGGCGGGGGGCCGCGGGCACCACAGATACGCAGTATTTT. Translated, it gives CARWGGRGAAGTTDTQYF.

The chain employs TRBV5-4 and TRBJ2-5; 10 bases are shared with TRBD2. The CDR3 totals 15 residues. Per the germline V gene, CDR1 is SGHNT and CDR2 is YYREEE (reference sequence). V lost 4 bases, J lost 2 bases, and 5 bases stayed unmatched. In DNA, the CDR3 is TGTGCCAGCAGCCCCGGACTAGCGGATCAAGAGACCCAGTACTTC. Translation gives CASSPGLADQETQYF.

The rearrangement joins TRBV19 to TRBJ2-1; 14 bases agree with TRBD2. V dropped 1 base and J dropped 12; count of bases not matched to a gene: 5. In germline, CDR1 is LNHDA, CDR2 SQIVND (reference sequence). The CDR3 runs 15 residues. The CDR3 is CASSIALGTSGGQFF. The CDR3 nucleotides are TGTGCCAGTAGTATAGCTCTTGGGACTAGCGGGGGGCAGTTCTTC.

The chain combines TRBV6-2 or TRBV6-3 with TRBJ1-1; weak D call: TRBD1 (5 bases). Trimming cost V 6 bases and J 3 bases, with 17 bases left between them. Germline CDR1 is MNHEY and CDR2 is SVGEGT. This CDR3 comprises 15 residues. The CDR3 loop reads CASSPVGAGYTEAFF. For the CDR3, the DNA is TGTGCCAGCAGCCCGGTGGGCGCAGGGTACACTGAAGCTTTCTTT.